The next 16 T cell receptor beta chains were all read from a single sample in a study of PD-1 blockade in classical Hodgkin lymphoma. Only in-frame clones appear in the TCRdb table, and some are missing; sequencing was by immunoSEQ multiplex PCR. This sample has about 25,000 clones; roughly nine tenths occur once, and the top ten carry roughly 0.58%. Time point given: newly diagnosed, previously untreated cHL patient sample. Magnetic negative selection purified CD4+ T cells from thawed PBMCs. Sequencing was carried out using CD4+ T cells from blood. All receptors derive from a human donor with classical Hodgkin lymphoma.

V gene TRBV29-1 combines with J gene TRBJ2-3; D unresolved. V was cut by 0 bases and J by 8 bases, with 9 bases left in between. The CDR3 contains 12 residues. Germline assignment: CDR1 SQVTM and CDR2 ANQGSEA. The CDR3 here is CSVEETGVTQYF. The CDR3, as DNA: TGCAGCGTTGAAGAGACGGGCGTTACGCAGTATTTT.

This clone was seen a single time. CDR3 DNA: TGTGCCAGCAGCTTGCGATACGAGCAGTACTTC. It is translated as CASSLRYEQYF. This rearrangement joins TRBV5-6 to TRBJ2-7; D is ambiguous. Deletions cut 1 base from V and 4 bases from J, with 3 bases between. CDR1 and CDR2 (germline): SGHDT, YYEEEE. The CDR3 contains 11 residues.

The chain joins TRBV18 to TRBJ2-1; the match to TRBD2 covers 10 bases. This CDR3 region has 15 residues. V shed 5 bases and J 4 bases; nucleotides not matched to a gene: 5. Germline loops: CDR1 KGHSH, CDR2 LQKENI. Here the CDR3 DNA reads TGTGCCAGCTCAGCTACTAGCGGGGATTACAATGAGCAGTTCTTC. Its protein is CASSATSGDYNEQFF.

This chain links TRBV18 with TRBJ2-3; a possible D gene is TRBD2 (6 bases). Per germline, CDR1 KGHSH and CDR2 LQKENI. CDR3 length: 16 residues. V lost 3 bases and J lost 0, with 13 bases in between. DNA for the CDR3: TGTGCCAGCTCACCGGTAGCGGTTACTAGCACAGATACGCAGTATTTT. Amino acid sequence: CASSPVAVTSTDTQYF.

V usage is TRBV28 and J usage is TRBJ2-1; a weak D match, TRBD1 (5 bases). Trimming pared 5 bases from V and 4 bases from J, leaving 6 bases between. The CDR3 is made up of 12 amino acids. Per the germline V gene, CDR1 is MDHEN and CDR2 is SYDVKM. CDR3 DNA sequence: TGTGCCAGCAGTGACAGTTACAATGAGCAGTTCTTC. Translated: CASSDSYNEQFF.

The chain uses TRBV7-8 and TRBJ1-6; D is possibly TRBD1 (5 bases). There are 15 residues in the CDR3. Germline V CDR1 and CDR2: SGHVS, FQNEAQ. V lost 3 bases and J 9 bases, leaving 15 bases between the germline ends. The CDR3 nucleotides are TGTGCCAGCAGCTTGAGAACAGGAATTCGTTCACCCCTCCACTTT. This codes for CASSLRTGIRSPLHF.

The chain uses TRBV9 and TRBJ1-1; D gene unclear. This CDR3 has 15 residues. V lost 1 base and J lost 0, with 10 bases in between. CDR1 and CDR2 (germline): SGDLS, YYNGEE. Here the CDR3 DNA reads TGTGCCAGCAGCGTACCGCCGACACTGAACACTGAAGCTTTCTTT. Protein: CASSVPPTLNTEAFF.

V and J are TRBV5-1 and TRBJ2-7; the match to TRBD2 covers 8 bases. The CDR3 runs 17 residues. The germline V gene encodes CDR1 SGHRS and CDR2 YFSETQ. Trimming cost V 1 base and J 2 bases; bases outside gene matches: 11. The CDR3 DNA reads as TGCGCCAGCAGCTTGACCGGATTCGGGGGGGGCGCCTACGAGCAGTACTTC. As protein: CASSLTGFGGGAYEQYF.

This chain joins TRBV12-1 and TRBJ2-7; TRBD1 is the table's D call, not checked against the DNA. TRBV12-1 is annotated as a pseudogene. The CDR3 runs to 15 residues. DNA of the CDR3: TGTGCCAGCAGCAGTGTGGGCAAGGCGCTCCACGAGCAGTACTTC. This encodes CASSSVGKALHEQYF.

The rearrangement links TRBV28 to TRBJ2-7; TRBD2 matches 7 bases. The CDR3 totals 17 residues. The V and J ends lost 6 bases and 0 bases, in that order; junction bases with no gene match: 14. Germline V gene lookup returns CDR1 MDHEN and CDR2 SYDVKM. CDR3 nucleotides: TGTGCCAGCAGCCCAACGGGGGGACCCCTCTTCTCCTACGAGCAGTACTTC. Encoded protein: CASSPTGGPLFSYEQYF.

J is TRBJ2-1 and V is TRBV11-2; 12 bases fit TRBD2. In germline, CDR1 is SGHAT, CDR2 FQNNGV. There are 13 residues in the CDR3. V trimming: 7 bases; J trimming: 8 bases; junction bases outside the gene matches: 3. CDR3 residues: CASNLAGGYEQFF. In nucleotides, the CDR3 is TGTGCCAGCAATCTAGCGGGGGGGTATGAGCAGTTCTTC.

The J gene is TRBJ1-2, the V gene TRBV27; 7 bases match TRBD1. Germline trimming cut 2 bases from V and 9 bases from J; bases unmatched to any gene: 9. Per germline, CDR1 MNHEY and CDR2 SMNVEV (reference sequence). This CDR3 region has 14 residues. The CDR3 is CASSLRTGASSYTF. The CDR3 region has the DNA TGTGCCAGCAGTTTACGGACAGGTGCTTCTAGCTACACCTTC.

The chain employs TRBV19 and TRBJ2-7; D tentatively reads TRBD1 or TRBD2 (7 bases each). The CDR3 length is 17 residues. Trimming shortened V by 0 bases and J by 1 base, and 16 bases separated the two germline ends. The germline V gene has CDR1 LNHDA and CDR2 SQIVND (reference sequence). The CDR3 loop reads CASSIDPRQGGSYEQYF. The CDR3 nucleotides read TGTGCCAGTAGTATAGATCCCCGACAGGGAGGGTCCTACGAGCAGTACTTC. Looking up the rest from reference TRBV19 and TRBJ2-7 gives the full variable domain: DGGITQSPKYLFRKEGQNVTLSCEQNLNHDAMYWYRQDPGQGLRLIYYSQIVNDFQKGDIAEGYSVSREKKESFPLTVTSAQKNPTAFYLCASSIDPRQGGSYEQYFGPGTRLTVT.

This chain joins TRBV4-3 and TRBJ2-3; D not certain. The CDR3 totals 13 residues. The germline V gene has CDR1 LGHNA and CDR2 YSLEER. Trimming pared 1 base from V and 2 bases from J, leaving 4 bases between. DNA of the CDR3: TGCGCCAGCAGCCAAGGACACACAGATACGCAGTATTTT. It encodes CASSQGHTDTQYF.

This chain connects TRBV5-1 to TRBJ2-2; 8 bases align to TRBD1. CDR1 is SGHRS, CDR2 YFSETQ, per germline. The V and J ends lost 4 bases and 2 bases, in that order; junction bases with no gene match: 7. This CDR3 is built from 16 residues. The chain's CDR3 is CASSLLGQVNTGELFF. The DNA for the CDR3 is TGCGCCAGCAGCCTCCTGGGACAGGTTAACACCGGGGAGCTGTTTTTT.

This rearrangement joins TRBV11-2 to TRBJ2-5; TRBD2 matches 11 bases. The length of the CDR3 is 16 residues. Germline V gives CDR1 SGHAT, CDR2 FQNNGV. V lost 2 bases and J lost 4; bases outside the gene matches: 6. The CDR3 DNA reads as TGTGCCAGCAGCTTACTAGCGGGGGGCGAGATAGAGACCCAGTACTTC. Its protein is CASSLLAGGEIETQYF.